These 31 T cell receptor beta chains were all obtained from the same sample, sequenced in a study of blood T cell repertoires in COVID-19. The protocol was immunoSEQ multiplex PCR, while the TCRdb copy is restricted to in-frame clones and leaves out a portion. In the table there are 130,000 or so clones, roughly 90% of which are singletons. The specimen sequenced was peripheral blood. These receptors came from a man in his 60s with COVID-19, enrolled during active disease.

The CDR3 coding sequence is TGTGCCAGCAGCCAAGATTCAACGGTATACTACGAGCAGTACTTC. Protein sequence: CASSQDSTVYYEQYF. The chain employs TRBV3-1 (or the pseudogene TRBV3-2) and TRBJ2-7, with D unresolved. Between the trimmed V and J ends, which lost 0 bases and 3 bases, there was a span of 12 bases. The germline V gene has CDR1 LGHDT and CDR2 YNNKEL (reference sequence). The CDR3 extends over 15 amino acids.

This rearrangement joins TRBV5-3 to TRBJ1-5; weak D call: TRBD1 (6 bases). TRBV5-3 is an ORF, and what it does is uncertain. CDR3 length: 14 amino acids. Trimming pared 3 bases from V and 3 bases from J, leaving 10 bases between. CDR3 in amino acids: CARSSYRDNQPQHF. CDR3 nucleotides: TGTGCCAGAAGCTCATACAGGGACAATCAGCCCCAGCATTTT.

V usage is TRBV30 and J usage is TRBJ2-5; 10 bases are shared with TRBD1. The length of the CDR3 is 15 residues. Looked up from germline, CDR1 is GTSNPN and CDR2 is SVGIG (reference sequence). Trimming cost V 0 bases and J 5 bases; bases outside gene matches: 6. The CDR3 protein is CAWSVDDRGLETQYF. The CDR3 DNA reads TGTGCCTGGAGTGTAGATGACAGGGGGCTGGAGACCCAGTACTTC.

The chain has TRBV7-3 and TRBJ2-3; 9 bases match TRBD1. The length of the CDR3 is 15 residues. With 5 bases clipped from V and 0 bases from J, the junction kept 3 bases outside the gene matches. Germline CDR1 and CDR2: SGHTA and FQGTGA. This CDR3 is CASSVDRGSTDTQYF. The CDR3 coding sequence is TGTGCCAGCAGCGTGGACAGGGGAAGCACAGATACGCAGTATTTT. Together with reference TRBV7-3 and TRBJ2-3, the CDR3 gives the full variable domain: GAGVSQTPSNKVTEKGKYVELRCDPISGHTALYWYRQSLGQGPEFLIYFQGTGAADDSGLPNDRFFAVRPEGSVSTLKIQRTERGDSAVYLCASSVDRGSTDTQYFGPGTRLTVL.

This chain joins TRBV27 and TRBJ2-2, with a possible D match to TRBD1 (5 bases). V dropped 5 bases and J dropped 3 bases, with 19 bases sitting between them. Germline V gene lookup returns CDR1 MNHEY and CDR2 SMNVEV (reference sequence). The CDR3 spans 17 residues. The CDR3 nucleotides are TGTGCCAGCAGTCAATTCTACAGGTCCGGCTACACCGGGGAGCTGTTTTTT. This sequence encodes CASSQFYRSGYTGELFF.

The chain employs TRBV9 and TRBJ1-1, with D possibly TRBD1 on 6 matching bases. Trimming cost V 3 bases and J 5 bases, with 17 bases left between them. Looked up from germline, CDR1 is SGDLS and CDR2 is YYNGEE. The CDR3 runs 15 residues. As DNA, the CDR3 is TGTGCCAGCAGCGGAGGCCCACAGGGACGGACTGAAGCTTTCTTT. Residues: CASSGGPQGRTEAFF. Together with reference TRBV9 and TRBJ1-1, the CDR3 gives the full variable domain: DSGVTQTPKHLITATGQRVTLRCSPRSGDLSVYWYQQSLDQGLQFLIQYYNGEERAKGNILERFSAQQFPDLHSELNLSSLELGDSALYFCASSGGPQGRTEAFFGQGTRLTVV.

The chain couples TRBV19 to TRBJ2-7, with a weak D call TRBD2 (5 bases). The germline gives CDR1 LNHDA, CDR2 SQIVND (reference sequence). CDR3 length: 15 residues. V lost 7 bases to trimming and J lost 2 bases, with 18 bases between them. CDR3 in DNA: TGTGCCAGTACCCCGGGGAGAGGGAACACCTACGAGCAGTACTTC. It specifies CASTPGRGNTYEQYF.

In this sample, this clone turned up a few times. The chain is built from TRBV28 and TRBJ2-5; TRBD2 agrees at 14 bases. Germline CDR1 MDHEN, CDR2 SYDVKM. The trim removed 7 bases at V and 2 bases at J, leaving 6 bases unmatched. The CDR3 extends over 16 amino acids. CDR3 sequence reads: CASMGLAGAPQETQYF. Here the CDR3 DNA reads TGTGCCAGCATGGGACTAGCGGGGGCCCCACAAGAGACCCAGTACTTC.

The chain uses TRBV19 and TRBJ1-2, with no clear D. CDR1 and CDR2 from the germline V gene are LNHDA and SQIVND (reference sequence). This CDR3 has 12 amino acids. Trimming left V 5 bases short and J 8 bases short, with 12 bases between. In nucleotides, the CDR3 is TGTGCCAGTAGTCAGAGGGAAGGAGGCTACACCTTC. Protein sequence: CASSQREGGYTF.

This clone has a single count. The chain joins TRBV29-1 to TRBJ1-1, with 7 bases aligning to TRBD1. CDR1 SQVTM and CDR2 ANQGSEA come from the germline V gene. The CDR3 consists of 12 residues. V gave up 5 bases and J gave up 6 bases; unmatched junction bases: 6. CDR3 in amino acids: CSVRQTGPEAFF. The CDR3 DNA is TGCAGCGTTAGACAGACAGGGCCTGAAGCTTTCTTT.

The chain recombines TRBV5-4 with TRBJ1-1; D call uncertain. Germline V CDR1 and CDR2: SGHNT, YYREEE (reference sequence). CDR3 length: 16 residues. V lost 2 bases and J lost 0, with 14 bases in between. The CDR3 here is CASSFSMGRMNTEAFF. In DNA form, the CDR3 reads TGTGCCAGCAGCTTTTCAATGGGCAGAATGAACACTGAAGCTTTCTTT.

V usage is TRBV18 and J usage is TRBJ1-2; D gene ambiguous. The CDR3 totals 13 residues. V dropped 4 bases and J dropped 0 bases, with 6 bases sitting between them. From germline, CDR1 is KGHSH and CDR2 LQKENI. CDR3 bases: TGTGCCAGCTCACGGAGCACTAACTATGGCTACACCTTC. It is translated as CASSRSTNYGYTF.

This clone was observed a handful of times. V is TRBV6-1 and J is TRBJ1-1; D not resolved. Germline V gives CDR1 MNHNS, CDR2 SASEGT. The CDR3 runs 13 residues. The ends were cut back, 3 bases at V and 8 bases at J, with 13 bases in the middle. This chain's CDR3 is CASSEKTILEAFF. The CDR3 DNA reads TGTGCCAGCAGTGAGAAGACTATTCTAGAAGCTTTCTTT.

This clone was counted a single time. As DNA, the CDR3 is TGCAGCGTCCGGGACAGTAACCAAGAGACCCAGTACTTC. Its translation: CSVRDSNQETQYF. The chain combines TRBV29-1 with TRBJ2-5, with 7 bases lining up with TRBD1. CDR3 length: 13 residues. V lost 6 bases, J lost 0 bases, and 4 bases stayed unmatched. The germline V gene encodes CDR1 SQVTM and CDR2 ANQGSEA.

V gene TRBV7-9 combines with J gene TRBJ1-1, with TRBD1 as a possible D gene (5 bases). Per germline, CDR1 SEHNR and CDR2 FQNEAQ (reference sequence). V shed 2 bases and J shed 5 bases, with 9 bases lying between them. This CDR3 has 13 amino acids. The DNA for the CDR3 is TGTGCCAGCAGCTTATTGGGGGGGACTGAAGCTTTCTTT. Encoded protein: CASSLLGGTEAFF.

The chain has TRBV7-2 and TRBJ1-2; 7 bases agree with TRBD1. CDR1 and CDR2 (germline): SGHTA, FQGNSA. After removal of 5 bases from V and 4 bases from J, the junction contained 7 bases not matched to a gene. CDR3 size: 14 residues. The CDR3 sequence is CASSPGQEIYGYTF. CDR3 in DNA: TGTGCCAGCAGCCCTGGACAGGAGATCTATGGCTACACCTTC. Based on the CDR3 plus reference TRBV7-2 and TRBJ1-2, the full variable domain is GAGVSQSPSNKVTEKGKDVELRCDPISGHTALYWYRQSLGQGLEFLIYFQGNSAPDKSGLPSDRFSAERTGGSVSTLTIQRTQQEDSAVYLCASSPGQEIYGYTFGSGTRLTVV.

The rearrangement uses TRBV2 and TRBJ2-7; a weak D match, TRBD2 (5 bases). Germline V lookup: CDR1 SNHLY, CDR2 FYNNEI. CDR3 length equals 12 residues. The V and J ends lost 7 bases and 0 bases respectively, with 7 bases between them. CDR3 sequence: CASTRDSYEQYF. DNA for the CDR3: TGTGCCAGCACGAGGGACTCCTACGAGCAGTACTTC.

This clone has just a few counts. J is TRBJ1-2 and V is TRBV4-3; no definite D call. The CDR3 loop spans 17 amino acids. Trimming removed 0 bases from V and 7 bases from J, with 21 bases in between. Germline CDR1 LGHNA, CDR2 YSLEER. Here the CDR3 reads CASSQDYGLTLLSGYTF. CDR3 nucleotide sequence: TGCGCCAGCAGCCAAGATTATGGGCTAACCCTTCTATCTGGCTACACCTTC.

The CDR3 loop is CASSLGAASNEKLFF. The CDR3 DNA is TGCGCCAGCAGCTTGGGGGCAGCCTCTAATGAAAAACTGTTTTTT. V and J are TRBV5-1 and TRBJ1-4; no clear D gene. CDR1 is SGHRS and CDR2 is YFSETQ in the germline V gene. Trimming left V 0 bases short and J 3 bases short, with 9 bases between. The CDR3 runs 15 residues.

The genes are TRBV7-2 and TRBJ1-4; TRBD1 is a possible D gene (6 bases). CDR3 length: 16 residues. V shed 5 bases and J shed 0 bases, with 13 bases lying between them. Germline V gives CDR1 SGHTA, CDR2 FQGNSA. The CDR3 here is CASSERTAATNEKLFF. Written as DNA, the CDR3 is TGTGCCAGCAGCGAGCGGACAGCCGCAACTAATGAAAAACTGTTTTTT.

The V and J genes are TRBV7-3 and TRBJ1-1, with TRBD1 matching 9 bases. The CDR3 is 14 amino acids. V lost 5 bases to trimming and J lost 4 bases; unmatched junction nucleotides: 5. CDR1 SGHTA and CDR2 FQGTGA come from the germline V gene. The CDR3 nucleotides are TGTGCCAGCAGCCCTGGACAGGGGAGCACTGAAGCTTTCTTT. Its translation is CASSPGQGSTEAFF.

This clone was detected only once. This chain uses TRBV30 with TRBJ1-2, with 8 positions matching TRBD1. This CDR3 has 14 residues. V was clipped by 0 bases and J by 5 bases; unmatched bases: 5. CDR1 is GTSNPN and CDR2 is SVGIG in the germline V gene (reference sequence). The CDR3 region is CAWSVGTGDYGYTF. DNA of the CDR3: TGTGCCTGGAGTGTAGGGACAGGAGATTATGGCTACACCTTC.

The chain employs TRBV7-9 and TRBJ2-4; 9 positions agree with TRBD1. Germline V gene sequence: CDR1 SEHNR, CDR2 FQNEAQ (reference sequence). The CDR3 has 16 residues. The V and J ends lost 6 bases and 0 bases, in that order; junction bases with no gene match: 6. The CDR3 bases are TGTGCCAGCAGTCCGGACAGGGGACTAGCCAAAAACATTCAGTACTTC. It codes for CASSPDRGLAKNIQYF.

The chain combines TRBV18 with TRBJ1-5; 8 positions match TRBD1. This CDR3 region has 15 residues. J gave up 7 bases and V 3 bases, and 8 bases lay outside the gene matches. CDR1 is KGHSH, CDR2 LQKENI, per germline. CDR3 nucleotides: TGTGCCAGCTCACCGACAGGGGATAGAGGACAGCCCCAGCATTTT. Its translation is CASSPTGDRGQPQHF.

This chain uses TRBV10-3 with TRBJ2-6; D remains ambiguous. V lost 7 bases, J lost 0 bases, and 7 bases lay in between. CDR3 length equals 14 residues. Looked up from germline, CDR1 is ENHRY and CDR2 is SYGVKD. The chain's CDR3 is CAIMVSSGANVLTF. CDR3 DNA sequence: TGTGCCATCATGGTGAGCTCTGGGGCCAACGTCCTGACTTTC.

The rearrangement uses TRBV30 and TRBJ1-1, with 9 bases matching TRBD1. V was clipped by 2 bases and J by 0 bases; unmatched bases: 10. Germline V lookup: CDR1 GTSNPN, CDR2 SVGIG (reference sequence). The CDR3 loop spans 17 amino acids. CDR3 loop: CAWSMGQGMIMNTEAFF. In nucleotides, the CDR3 is TGTGCCTGGAGTATGGGACAGGGTATGATTATGAACACTGAAGCTTTCTTT.

The chain employs TRBV25-1 and TRBJ1-6; no clear D. From germline, CDR1 is MGHDK and CDR2 SYGVNS. V was trimmed by 5 bases and J by 9 bases, leaving 8 bases between them. CDR3 size: 12 residues. CDR3 sequence reads: CASSRGASPLHF. As DNA, the CDR3 is TGTGCCAGCAGTAGAGGCGCTTCACCCCTCCACTTT. The full variable domain, in which reference TRBV25-1 and TRBJ1-6 provide the parts outside the CDR3, is EADIYQTPRYLVIGTGKKITLECSQTMGHDKMYWYQQDPGMELHLIHYSYGVNSTEKGDLSSESTVSRIRTEHFPLTLESARPSHTSQYLCASSRGASPLHFGNGTRLTVT.

The genes are TRBV9 and TRBJ2-1; D gene ambiguous. The V gene's germline CDR1 is SGDLS and CDR2 YYNGEE. The CDR3 has 15 residues. Trimming cost V 0 bases and J 1 base, with 8 bases left between them. For the CDR3, the DNA is TGTGCCAGCAGCGTAGGCAGGCTATCCTACAATGAGCAGTTCTTC. It is translated as CASSVGRLSYNEQFF. The entire variable domain, with the rest obtained from reference TRBV9 and TRBJ2-1, is as follows: DSGVTQTPKHLITATGQRVTLRCSPRSGDLSVYWYQQSLDQGLQFLIQYYNGEERAKGNILERFSAQQFPDLHSELNLSSLELGDSALYFCASSVGRLSYNEQFFGPGTRLTVL.

The gene calls are TRBV5-1 and TRBJ2-3, with D uncertain. Germline V gene lookup returns CDR1 SGHRS and CDR2 YFSETQ. Trimming left V 4 bases short and J 6 bases short, with 15 bases between. The length of the CDR3 is 14 residues. The CDR3 protein is CASSVTDPEDTQYF. The DNA for the CDR3 is TGCGCCAGCAGCGTCACGGATCCGGAGGATACGCAGTATTTT.

The chain links TRBV2 to TRBJ1-2, with unresolved D. Trimming took 2 bases from V and 8 from J, leaving 18 bases between them. Germline CDR1 and CDR2: SNHLY and FYNNEI. This CDR3 region has 15 residues. The CDR3 region is CASSERIPNYGGYTF. CDR3 sequence (DNA): TGTGCCAGCAGTGAACGGATACCGAACTATGGAGGCTACACCTTC.

V usage is TRBV10-3 and J usage is TRBJ1-2; TRBD1 agrees at 9 bases. Germline CDR1 and CDR2: ENHRY and SYGVKD. The CDR3 sequence is 15 residues long. The V gene end was trimmed by 4 bases and the J gene end by 8 bases; junction bases not matched to a gene: 11. CDR3 region: CAISGRGQGGLGYTF. In DNA, the CDR3 is TGTGCCATCAGTGGAAGGGGACAGGGAGGGTTGGGCTACACCTTC.